The present T cell receptor (beta chain) was sequenced within a study of blood T cell repertoires in COVID-19. Authors' methods: By means of reference gene primer amplification, nucleated cell counts were estimated. Sequencing was performed with immunoSEQ multiplex PCR; in TCRdb, only in-frame clones are kept and a portion is missing. Clone size and V and J calls were adopted from that table, with D and trimming inferred from the DNA. The repertoire has around 320,000 clones, about 87% of them found once; the top ten carry about 7%. V shed 5 bases and J 6 bases; nucleotides not matched to a gene: 3. In germline, CDR1 is MDHEN, CDR2 SYDVKM. The CDR3 loop spans 14 amino acids.

The receptor comes from a woman in her twenties or thirties who had recovered from COVID-19. The V gene is TRBV28, the J gene TRBJ2-3; 12 nucleotides line up with TRBD2. Sequencing used peripheral blood. The CDR3 here is CASSPSGGADTQYF. In DNA form, the CDR3 reads TGTGCCAGCAGTCCTAGCGGGGGGGCGGATACGCAGTATTTT.